This is a list of T cell receptor beta chains from one sample in a study of cytomegalovirus exposure and HLA in healthy donors. The data were produced by immunoSEQ multiplex PCR, yet TCRdb's version contains in-frame clones alone and is incomplete. The sample has around 140,000 clones, about 80% seen once. The sequencing sample was made of PBMCs. The receptors originated from a man aged 35-49 years in good health and CMV-seronegative. The CDR3 runs from the conserved cysteine through the conserved F or W. A D gene is named only where the DNA matches it firmly. Where a row states a size, it is once, few, many or the class of an expanded clone; other rows omit it.

V,J,size,D,length,DNA,CDR3
TRBV19,TRBJ2-1,few,NA,17,TGTGCCAGTAGCACGGGTAGACTGACTAGCTCCTACAATGAGCAGTTCTTC,CASSTGRLTSSYNEQFF
TRBV20-1,TRBJ1-4,NA,NA,11,TGCAGTGCCCAATTTCAGGAAAAACTGTTTTTT,CSAQFQEKLFF
TRBV4-3,TRBJ2-1,once,NA,16,TGCGCCAGCAGCCACCTGACACTTAGCTCCTACAATGAGCAGTTCTTC,CASSHLTLSSYNEQFF
TRBV30,TRBJ1-1,NA,NA,14,TGTGCCTGGAGTAGTCAGGGCCTGGGCACTGAAGCTTTCTTT,CAWSSQGLGTEAFF
TRBV19,TRBJ1-2,NA,TRBD1,16,TGTGCCAGTAGGACAGGGGGTACCGGGGCTAACTATGGCTACACCTTC,CASRTGGTGANYGYTF
TRBV2,TRBJ2-1,once,NA,15,TGTGCCAGCGTCAGACTGCGCAGCTCCTACAATGAGCAGTTCTTC,CASVRLRSSYNEQFF
TRBV29-1,TRBJ2-7,NA,NA,13,TGCAGCGTTGGAACAGTGAATTCCTACGAGCAGTACTTC,CSVGTVNSYEQYF
TRBV9,TRBJ2-1,NA,NA,16,TGTGCCAGTTCCCCCGGGGAGCGGATATCCTACAATGAGCAGTTCTTC,CASSPGERISYNEQFF
TRBV9,TRBJ1-6,NA,NA,15,TGTGCCAGCAGCCCGCACATCTCCTATAATTCACCCCTCCACTTT,CASSPHISYNSPLHF
TRBV5-6,TRBJ1-1,NA,NA,14,TGTGCCAGCAGCATCCGACAGGTACTTTCTGAAGCTTTCTTT,CASSIRQVLSEAFF
TRBV7-6,TRBJ1-6,NA,TRBD1,13,TGTGCCAGCAGCCGGGACAGGAATTCACCCCTCCACTTT,CASSRDRNSPLHF
TRBV9,TRBJ1-5,NA,NA,16,TGTGCCAGCAGCGTGGGAGCGGGGACCAACAATCAGCCCCAGCATTTT,CASSVGAGTNNQPQHF
TRBV9,TRBJ2-1,NA,TRBD2,17,TGTGCCAGCAGCCCGGGGGTAGCGGGGGGCTCCTACAATGAGCAGTTCTTC,CASSPGVAGGSYNEQFF
TRBV7-8,TRBJ2-3,NA,NA,15,TGTGCCAGCAGCTTAGTCTGGGGGGACCGGGATACGCAGTATTTT,CASSLVWGDRDTQYF
TRBV18,TRBJ1-1,few,NA,14,TGTGCCAGCTCTCCCTTGGACACTACCACTGAAGCTTTCTTT,CASSPLDTTTEAFF
TRBV14,TRBJ1-1,NA,NA,13,TGTGCCAGCAGCCCGGGGGTGAACACTGAAGCTTTCTTT,CASSPGVNTEAFF
TRBV30,TRBJ2-1,NA,TRBD1,14,TGTGCCTGGAGTATCACAGGGGTCCGCAATGAGCAGTTCTTC,CAWSITGVRNEQFF
TRBV15,TRBJ2-7,NA,NA,15,TGTGCCACCAGCAGAGATGGTGGGGGGTTAAACGAGCAGTACTTC,CATSRDGGGLNEQYF
TRBV5-1,TRBJ2-5,NA,TRBD1,14,TGCGCCAGCATCGACAGGGGGCGAGGTGAGACCCAGTACTTC,CASIDRGRGETQYF
TRBV6-5,TRBJ2-5,NA,NA,13,TGTGCCAGCACCCTTTCGGGCCAAGAGACCCAGTACTTC,CASTLSGQETQYF
TRBV6-1,TRBJ2-4,NA,TRBD1,13,TGTGCCAGCTCGGACAGGTTCCCCGACATTCAGTACTTC,CASSDRFPDIQYF
TRBV5-1,TRBJ1-5,NA,NA,15,TGCGCCAGCAGCTTGGGGCTGATGGGCAATCAGCCCCAGCATTTT,CASSLGLMGNQPQHF
TRBV7-9,TRBJ2-3,NA,TRBD2,14,TGTGCCAGCAGCCTGGAGCGGGGGACAGATACGCAGTATTTT,CASSLERGTDTQYF
TRBV5-1,TRBJ1-1,NA,TRBD1,14,TGCGCCAGCAGCGGACAGGGGGTTGGCACTGAAGCTTTCTTT,CASSGQGVGTEAFF
TRBV19,TRBJ2-3,once,NA,13,TGTGCCAGTAGTAGAGACAGTGGAGATACGCAGTATTTT,CASSRDSGDTQYF
TRBV30,TRBJ2-7,NA,NA,14,TGTGCCTGGAGTGTAGGGCAGGGGAACCACGAGCAGTACTTC,CAWSVGQGNHEQYF
TRBV27,TRBJ2-7,NA,NA,14,TGTGCCAGCAGTTACGACAGTACTCCCTACGAGCAGTACTTC,CASSYDSTPYEQYF
TRBV7-3,TRBJ1-1,NA,NA,13,TGTGCCAGCAGCTTAACGGCGAACACTGAAGCTTTCTTT,CASSLTANTEAFF